This section outlines one TCR beta chain sequence together with its context. Its target is not known. This sample was taken from a study of cytomegalovirus exposure and HLA in healthy donors. Study overall: Approximately 85 million unique TCRs from HLA-typed donors were held in an early data release.

V shed 1 base, J shed 14 bases, and the junction held 9 bases outside the gene matches. From germline, CDR1 is SGHRS and CDR2 YFSETQ. This CDR3 spans 14 amino acids. PCR amplification relied on 60 Vbeta primers (plus 13 Jbeta primers). Source study methods: Per a later analysis, the number of unique TCR beta chains was approximately 80 million, of which some 10 million were shared. Measured with immunoSEQ multiplex PCR; TCRdb has only the in-frame clones, and not every one. The DNA was the basis for D and trimming; V, J and clone size are from that table. The sample consists of about 130,000 clones, around 74% of them appearing once. Findings and limits, study-wide: Indistinguishable V segments, including TRBV6-2 and TRBV6-3, were excluded. In most subjects, TCR beta sequences reportedly gave accurate predictions of HLA-A and HLA-B alleles.

Sequenced: PBMCs. This sequence joins TRBV5-1 and TRBJ2-3; 11 bases are shared with TRBD2. The TCR sequence derives from a woman between 50 and 59 years old in good health and CMV-seropositive. The CDR3: CASSLRPSGGPAYF. CDR3 DNA sequence: TGCGCCAGCAGCTTGCGGCCTAGCGGGGGGCCCGCGTATTTT.